The 15 T cell receptor beta chains given below trace back to one sample, sequenced in a study of STAT3 mutations in large granular lymphocyte leukemia. Study-wide findings and caveats: At least one immunodominant TCR beta clonotype appeared in every T-cell large granular lymphocyte leukemia patient.

These TCRs' antigens remain unknown. Generated by immunoSEQ multiplex PCR, the TCRdb table keeps only in-frame clones and is missing some. The data show more than 2,500 clones, with roughly 88% seen just once and 46% held by the top ten. What was sequenced was peripheral blood mononuclear cells. All receptors come from a man between 35 and 55 years old with T-cell large granular lymphocyte leukemia. Some clones in this sample may be carry-over from other donors' samples.

The chain recombines TRBV30 with TRBJ2-4; maybe TRBD1 (5 bases). The CDR3 is 14 residues long. V was trimmed by 3 bases and J by 6 bases, leaving 15 bases between them. Germline V gives CDR1 GTSNPN, CDR2 SVGIG (reference sequence). CDR3 region: CAWSLMGPGNIQYF. The CDR3 DNA follows: TGTGCCTGGAGCCTAATGGGGCCGGGAAACATTCAGTACTTC.

The gene calls are TRBV6-5 and TRBJ1-2; 7 bases match TRBD1. CDR1 is MNHEY and CDR2 is SVGAGI in the germline V gene. The CDR3 covers 15 residues. V lost 2 bases and J lost 5; bases outside the gene matches: 8. The CDR3 DNA follows: TGTGCCAGCAGTTACCGCGGACAGGTGGGGTATGGCTACACCTTC. It yields the protein CASSYRGQVGYGYTF.

The chain combines TRBV28 with TRBJ2-4, with D perhaps given as TRBD1 or TRBD2 (5 bases each). The CDR3 spans 17 residues. Germline assignment: CDR1 MDHEN and CDR2 SYDVKM. The V end was cut by 5 bases, the J end by 0 bases, with 17 bases between. The CDR3 region is CASSGGPLTLAKNIQYF. CDR3 bases: TGTGCCAGCAGTGGGGGTCCGCTAACACTAGCCAAAAACATTCAGTACTTC.

Written as DNA, the CDR3 is TGTGCCAGCAGCCCCACAGAGACTGGAAACACCATATATTTT. It translates to CASSPTETGNTIYF. The V gene is TRBV7-6, the J gene TRBJ1-3; D unclear. The CDR3 spans 14 residues. Trimming cost V 5 bases and J 2 bases, with 10 bases left between them. Germline loops: CDR1 SGHVS, CDR2 FNYEAQ.

This chain links TRBV28 with TRBJ2-7; perhaps TRBD1 as D (5 bases). Germline-derived CDR1 and CDR2 are MDHEN and SYDVKM. This CDR3 has 12 amino acids. Trimming took 9 bases from V and 1 from J, leaving 10 bases between them. As DNA, the CDR3 is TGTGCCAGTTACAGGAATTCCTACGAGCAGTACTTC. Protein product: CASYRNSYEQYF. The full variable domain, with the rest looked up from reference TRBV28 and TRBJ2-7, is DVKVTQSSRYLVKRTGEKVFLECVQDMDHENMFWYRQDPGLGLRLIYFSYDVKMKEKGDIPEGYSVSREKKERFSLILESASTNQTSMYLCASYRNSYEQYFGPGTRLTVT.

This chain connects TRBV5-6 to TRBJ1-5; maybe TRBD1 (6 bases). Trimming shortened V by 0 bases and J by 0 bases, and 16 bases separated the two germline ends. Per the germline V gene, CDR1 is SGHDT and CDR2 is YYEEEE. The CDR3 covers 18 residues. The CDR3: CASSLGRGHFFSNQPQHF. The CDR3 DNA reads TGTGCCAGCAGCTTGGGAAGGGGACACTTTTTTAGCAATCAGCCCCAGCATTTT.

The gene calls are TRBV6-6 and TRBJ1-1; unclear D gene. The V and J ends lost 8 bases and 6 bases respectively, with 10 bases between them. The germline CDR1 and CDR2 sequences are MNHNY and SVGAGI (reference sequence). This CDR3 is 11 amino acids long. CDR3: CASLPEAEAFF. In DNA, the CDR3 is TGTGCCAGCCTCCCGGAGGCTGAAGCTTTCTTT.

This clone rates as hyperexpanded. The rearrangement uses TRBV27 and TRBJ2-2; no reliable D call. This CDR3 has 13 residues. Trimming shortened V by 3 bases and J by 6 bases, and 8 bases separated the two germline ends. Looked up from germline, CDR1 is MNHEY and CDR2 is SMNVEV (reference sequence). The CDR3 DNA sequence: TGTGCCAGCAGTTTCACTGTAGCCGGGGAGCTGTTTTTT. Protein sequence: CASSFTVAGELFF.

The chain recombines TRBV30 with TRBJ1-2, with 8 nucleotides matching TRBD1. The CDR3 spans 14 residues. V shed 2 bases, J shed 8 bases, and the junction held 10 bases outside the gene matches. Per the germline V gene, CDR1 is GTSNPN and CDR2 is SVGIG (reference sequence). The CDR3 spells CAWSFQGQGRGYTF. Written as DNA, the CDR3 is TGTGCCTGGAGTTTCCAAGGACAGGGCCGAGGCTACACCTTC.

The chain has TRBV7-8 and TRBJ2-3, with D perhaps assigned TRBD1 or TRBD2 (5 bases each). Trimming cost V 0 bases and J 2 bases, with 15 bases left between them. The germline gives CDR1 SGHVS, CDR2 FQNEAQ. This CDR3 is 17 amino acids long. The chain's CDR3 is CASSLAQPGPNTDTQYF. The CDR3 coding sequence is TGTGCCAGCAGCTTAGCCCAACCGGGACCTAACACAGATACGCAGTATTTT.

The chain carries TRBV15 and TRBJ2-4; the D is unclear. The CDR3 runs 13 residues. The germline CDR1 and CDR2 sequences are LNHNV and YYDKDF (reference sequence). Trimming took off 3 bases at V and 8 bases at J, with 11 bases between the two ends. CDR3 coding DNA: TGTGCCACCAGCAGTTTTCATGGGGACATTCAGTACTTC. It specifies CATSSFHGDIQYF.

In this sample, this clone turned up once. The CDR3 here is CASSSRGGYTEAFF. The CDR3, as DNA: TGTGCCAGCAGCTCTCGTGGGGGATACACTGAAGCTTTCTTT. V gene TRBV7-2 combines with J gene TRBJ1-1; maybe TRBD1 (5 bases). Trimming cost V 4 bases and J 3 bases, with 12 bases left between them. Germline CDR1 SGHTA, CDR2 FQGNSA. This CDR3 has 14 residues.

This clone is a singleton in its sample. J is TRBJ1-3 and V is TRBV5-5; the D is unclear. The CDR3 has 15 amino acids. Trimming removed 0 bases at V and 3 bases at J, with 10 bases between. The germline CDR1 and CDR2 sequences are SGHKS and YYEKEE (reference sequence). CDR3 sequence (DNA): TGTGCCAGCAGCTTGGGGTCCGCCGGTGGAAACACCATATATTTT. Its protein is CASSLGSAGGNTIYF. The whole variable domain, filled in from reference TRBV5-5 and TRBJ1-3, reads DAGVTQSPTHLIKTRGQQVTLRCSPISGHKSVSWYQQVLGQGPQFIFQYYEKEERGRGNFPDRFSARQFPNYSSELNVNALLLGDSALYLCASSLGSAGGNTIYFGEGSWLTVV.

This chain joins TRBV29-1 and TRBJ2-1; 7 bases map to TRBD2. This CDR3 has 15 amino acids. The germline V gene encodes CDR1 SQVTM and CDR2 ANQGSEA. The J segment lost 0 bases and the V segment lost 4 bases, leaving 6 bases of the junction unmatched. The CDR3 DNA reads as TGCAGCGTTGCTAGCGGCAGGGCCTCCTACAATGAGCAGTTCTTC. Protein product: CSVASGRASYNEQFF.

The chain carries TRBV7-9 and TRBJ2-3, with TRBD1 identical over 11 bases. The germline V gene has CDR1 SEHNR and CDR2 FQNEAQ (reference sequence). V lost 3 bases, J lost 3 bases, and 11 bases stayed unmatched. The CDR3 consists of 18 residues. CDR3 residues: CASSFPGQGEARTDTQYF. CDR3 in DNA: TGTGCCAGCAGCTTCCCGGGACAGGGGGAGGCGAGGACAGATACGCAGTATTTT.